Sequencing of this T cell receptor (beta chain) was carried out in a study of blood T cells in healthy people across ages. Study context: Template-switching capture recovered about one barcoded beta molecule per two T cells.

Study-level results: Strong correlation was found linking TCR beta diversity to naive T cell percentage.

The CDR3 has 18 residues. Germline lookup yields CDR1 ENHRY and CDR2 SYGVKD. With a J-beta primer mix and a sample-barcoded 5' primer, a second PCR ran about 6 to 11 cycles. TCRdb ran MiXCR on the 5' RACE reads and lists one entry per CDR3 protein. This table holds 650,000 to 1,000,000 distinct CDR3 sequences, about 42% found once. On this clonotype: The antigen remains undetermined.

The sequenced sample consisted of blood. V and J are TRBV10-3 and TRBJ2-4; 16 positions agree with TRBD2. Near its end, the DNA agrees better with TRBJ2-7, so the J call may be wrong. The clonotype was recovered from a man of 80 years or more in good health. The CDR3 coding sequence is TGTGCCATCAGTGGTGGGGGGACTAGCGGGGGGGACCCCTACGAGCAGTACTTC. Translating gives CAISGGGTSGGDPYEQYF.